The source of this TCR beta chain is a study of vaccination and CD4 T cells after COVID-19. At the level of the study: With eight to ten mild cases and one severe, convalescent patients were SARS-CoV-2 positive by nasal swab PCR.

As for treatment: approximately nine-day PBMC culture with coronavirus spike peptide pools or control peptides (ViraFEST assay). The sample holds a few counts of this clonotype. Its antigen is still unknown. V was trimmed by 4 bases and J by 0 bases, leaving 12 bases between them. The germline CDR1 and CDR2 sequences are DFQATT and SNEGSKA (reference sequence). The CDR3 has 14 residues. Scientists ran DNA taken from cultured CD4+ T cells through the Oncomine TCR Beta short-read assay for sequencing. TCRdb re-called the PCR reads with MiXCR, one entry per CDR3 protein. Seen here are 17,000 or so distinct CDR3 sequences, around two fifths observed once, and the top ten hold 9.5% to 15%.

The specimen sequenced was CD4+ T cells from blood, cultured in vitro. V is TRBV20-1 and J is TRBJ1-2; D not certain. The clonotype was recovered from a human donor who had recovered from COVID-19. The CDR3 loop reads CSAIAGFSNYGYTF. CDR3 sequence (DNA): TGCAGTGCTATAGCAGGATTTTCTAACTATGGCTACACCTTC.